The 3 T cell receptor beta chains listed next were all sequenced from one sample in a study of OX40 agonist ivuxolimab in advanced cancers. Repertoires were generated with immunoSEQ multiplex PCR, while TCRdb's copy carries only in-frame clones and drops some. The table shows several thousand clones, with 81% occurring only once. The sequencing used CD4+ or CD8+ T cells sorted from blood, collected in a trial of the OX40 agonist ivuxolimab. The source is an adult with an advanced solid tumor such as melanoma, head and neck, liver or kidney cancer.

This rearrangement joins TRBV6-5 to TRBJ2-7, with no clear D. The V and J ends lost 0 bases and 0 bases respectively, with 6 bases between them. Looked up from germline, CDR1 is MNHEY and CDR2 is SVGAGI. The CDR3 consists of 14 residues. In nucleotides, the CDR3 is TGTGCCAGCAGTTACTCGTCCGACTCCTACGAGCAGTACTTC. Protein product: CASSYSSDSYEQYF.

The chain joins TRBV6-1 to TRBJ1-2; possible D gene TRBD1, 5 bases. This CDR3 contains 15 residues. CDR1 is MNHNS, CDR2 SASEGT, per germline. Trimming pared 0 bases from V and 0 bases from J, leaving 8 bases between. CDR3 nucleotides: TGTGCCAGCAGTGAAGCTACAGGTACTAACTATGGCTACACCTTC. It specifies CASSEATGTNYGYTF.

Here the CDR3 reads CASSHTGNTEAFF. The CDR3 DNA is TGTGCCAGCAGCCACACAGGGAACACTGAAGCTTTCTTT. This rearrangement joins TRBV7-3 to TRBJ1-1; a possible D gene is TRBD1 (5 bases). The CDR3 is 13 residues long. The germline V gene has CDR1 SGHTA and CDR2 FQGTGA. Trimming cost V 5 bases and J 1 base, with 8 bases left between them. The whole variable domain, filled in from reference TRBV7-3 and TRBJ1-1, reads GAGVSQTPSNKVTEKGKYVELRCDPISGHTALYWYRQSLGQGPEFLIYFQGTGAADDSGLPNDRFFAVRPEGSVSTLKIQRTERGDSAVYLCASSHTGNTEAFFGQGTRLTVV.